The subject of this entry is one T cell receptor beta chain. Sequence at one end of the junction differs from germline and may be a read error. This CDR3 has 16 residues. CDR1 and CDR2 (germline): MNHNY, SVGAGI (reference sequence). Produced via immunoSEQ multiplex PCR; TCRdb's table is partial and in-frame only. The profile shows about 2 million clones, 85% to 95% of them singletons. The sample comes from a study of shared clonotypes between healthy human individuals. The genes are TRBV6-6 and TRBJ1-1, with D possibly TRBD1 on 6 matching bases. The clonotype comes from a man younger than 35 in good health. Sequenced material: naive CD4+ T cells sorted from blood. Subset given: CD45RA+ positively selected. CDR3: CASTLFGQSQDSPAGF. The CDR3 nucleotides are TGTGCCAGCACGCTCTTCGGACAGTCCCAGGACAGTCCCGCAGGTTTT.